The 19 T cell receptor beta chains listed next were all sequenced from one sample in a study of post-analysis software for immune sequencing data. Their specific antigens are unknown. Every TCR beta cDNA library bore unique molecular identifiers. TCRdb re-analysed the PCR reads in MiXCR, keeping a single row per CDR3 protein. The sample includes around 440,000 distinct CDR3 sequences, 45% of them seen just once. Broader study findings: Five TRBV segments (TRBV5-6, TRBV5-1 and TRBV20-1 among them) occurred more frequently in patients than in controls.

Sequencing was done on a sample of blood. Source of these receptors: a girl aged 5 to 17 with multiple sclerosis.

The chain links TRBV6-5 to TRBJ2-1; 9 bases map to TRBD2. The CDR3 totals 16 residues. V lost 2 bases to trimming and J lost 10 bases; unmatched junction nucleotides: 12. The germline gives CDR1 MNHEY, CDR2 SVGAGI. CDR3 region: CASSYQAGGPPGEQFF. The CDR3, as DNA: TGTGCCAGCAGTTACCAGGCGGGAGGGCCGCCAGGGGAGCAGTTCTTC.

The chain combines TRBV7-2 with TRBJ2-6; D might be TRBD2 (6 bases). This CDR3 has 15 residues. From germline, CDR1 is SGHTA and CDR2 FQGNSA. The V gene lost 5 bases and the J gene lost 4 bases, with 12 bases spanning the gap. The CDR3 DNA reads as TGTGCCAGCAGCCACGGGGGTATGGGGGCCAACGTCCTGACTTTC. As protein: CASSHGGMGANVLTF. Filled out from reference TRBV7-2 and TRBJ2-6, the complete variable domain reads GAGVSQSPSNKVTEKGKDVELRCDPISGHTALYWYRQSLGQGLEFLIYFQGNSAPDKSGLPSDRFSAERTGGSVSTLTIQRTQQEDSAVYLCASSHGGMGANVLTFGAGSRLTVL.

The chain joins TRBV20-1 to TRBJ2-1; 10 nucleotides match TRBD2. This CDR3 is 16 amino acids long. The germline V gene encodes CDR1 DFQATT and CDR2 SNEGSKA (reference sequence). V dropped 3 bases and J dropped 8; count of bases not matched to a gene: 13. CDR3 DNA: TGCAGTGCTAGGGGCTTACTAGCGGGACCAGTGGATGAGCAGTTCTTC. Translated: CSARGLLAGPVDEQFF.

This chain links TRBV20-1 with TRBJ1-4; 9 bases fit TRBD1. Trimming removed 0 bases from V and 15 bases from J; junction bases left unmatched: 11. This CDR3 region has 14 residues. Germline CDR1 is DFQATT and CDR2 is SNEGSKA (reference sequence). Here the CDR3 reads CSARDSGQGWGLFF. The CDR3 coding sequence is TGCAGTGCTAGAGACTCGGGACAGGGCTGGGGATTGTTTTTT.

The chain is built from TRBV25-1 and TRBJ2-2, with 12 bases fitting TRBD1. This CDR3 has 17 residues. V shed 3 bases, J shed 7 bases, and the junction held 9 bases outside the gene matches. CDR1 is MGHDK, CDR2 SYGVNS, per germline. The CDR3 DNA reads as TGTGCCAGCAGTGAGGGACAGGGGGCGCGGTTAGGCGGGGAGCTGTTTTTT. This gives the protein CASSEGQGARLGGELFF. The full variable domain, with the rest looked up from reference TRBV25-1 and TRBJ2-2, is EADIYQTPRYLVIGTGKKITLECSQTMGHDKMYWYQQDPGMELHLIHYSYGVNSTEKGDLSSESTVSRIRTEHFPLTLESARPSHTSQYLCASSEGQGARLGGELFFGEGSRLTVL.

The chain carries TRBV5-1 and TRBJ1-4; the match to TRBD1 covers 7 bases. The V segment lost 2 bases and the J segment 7 bases; nucleotides outside the gene matches: 8. Germline lookup yields CDR1 SGHRS and CDR2 YFSETQ. CDR3 length: 15 amino acids. DNA of the CDR3: TGCGCCAGCAGCTTCACACGGGACAGCTTTGAAAAACTGTTTTTT. It encodes CASSFTRDSFEKLFF.

The rearrangement links TRBV4-2 to TRBJ1-2; 7 bases fit TRBD1. Germline V gives CDR1 LGHNA, CDR2 YNFKEQ. Trimming removed 0 bases from V and 4 bases from J; junction bases left unmatched: 17. The CDR3 has 19 residues. The CDR3 here is CASSQDLKDRPGGIYGYTF. DNA for the CDR3: TGTGCCAGCAGCCAAGATCTTAAGGATAGGCCAGGGGGAATCTATGGCTACACCTTC.

V gene TRBV12-3 or TRBV12-4 combines with J gene TRBJ2-5; D gene uncertain. V lost 1 base and J 0 bases, leaving 12 bases between the germline ends. This CDR3 region has 16 residues. The CDR3 spells CASSLGWTAYQETQYF. The CDR3 nucleotides are TGTGCCAGCAGTTTAGGGTGGACGGCGTACCAAGAGACCCAGTACTTC.

The chain couples TRBV27 to TRBJ2-5; perhaps TRBD2 as D (6 bases). TRBJ2-7 explains the end of the DNA better; the J call may be wrong. The germline gives CDR1 MNHEY, CDR2 SMNVEV (reference sequence). The CDR3 runs to 13 residues. As DNA, the CDR3 is TGTGCCAGCAGTTTAAGGCGGGACGCCGAGCAGTACTTC. Translated, it gives CASSLRRDAEQYF.

The chain employs TRBV28 and TRBJ2-1; TRBD2 might be the D (5 bases). CDR3 length: 15 amino acids. Deletions cut 4 bases from V and 2 bases from J, with 12 bases between. CDR1 and CDR2 from the germline V gene are MDHEN and SYDVKM. CDR3: CASSSPGSTYNEQFF. CDR3 nucleotide sequence: TGTGCCAGCAGTTCGCCGGGATCGACCTACAATGAGCAGTTCTTC.

A word on this clonotype: A much larger clone sits a single nucleotide away, making a read error possible. The chain combines TRBV12-3 or TRBV12-4 with TRBJ2-7; D could derive from TRBD1 or TRBD2 (5 bases each). The CDR3 runs to 15 residues. CDR3 DNA sequence: TGTGCCGGCAGTTTAGAACGGGACGCCTCCTACGAGCAGTACTTC. Residues: CAGSLERDASYEQYF.

The J gene is TRBJ1-5, the V gene TRBV28; no clear D gene. The germline V gene encodes CDR1 MDHEN and CDR2 SYDVKM. V was trimmed by 6 bases and J by 4 bases, leaving 16 bases between them. This CDR3 has 15 amino acids. CDR3 residues: CASRGSSGGNQPQHF. The CDR3 DNA reads as TGTGCCAGCAGGGGTAGCAGCGGTGGGAATCAGCCCCAGCATTTT.

This rearrangement joins TRBV20-1 to TRBJ2-7; tentatively, D is TRBD1 or TRBD2 (5 bases each). The CDR3 totals 13 residues. Germline lookup yields CDR1 DFQATT and CDR2 SNEGSKA (reference sequence). V was pared by 5 bases and J by 2 bases, with 13 bases between. CDR3 DNA: TGCAGTGCTCCGGGACGGAGCGCCTACGAGCAGTACTTC. This encodes CSAPGRSAYEQYF.

Details on this clonotype: An end of the junction differs from the germline gene, which may be a read error. The gene calls are TRBV28 and TRBJ2-3, with TRBD2 matching over 7 bases. The CDR3 spans 15 residues. Per the germline V gene, CDR1 is MDHEN and CDR2 is SYDVKM. The CDR3 sequence is CACSPLAASTDTQYF. In DNA, the CDR3 is TGTGCCTGCAGTCCCCTAGCGGCTAGCACAGATACGCAGTATTTT.

The chain carries TRBV20-1 and TRBJ2-1; maybe TRBD2 (5 bases). The germline CDR1 and CDR2 sequences are DFQATT and SNEGSKA (reference sequence). Trimming removed 4 bases from V and 10 bases from J, with 26 bases in between. CDR3 length equals 16 residues. CDR3 nucleotide sequence: TGCAGTGCTATTCCAATAAGCGGTCGGCGGGCGGACGAGCAGTTCTTC. Residues: CSAIPISGRRADEQFF.

The chain carries TRBV20-1 and TRBJ2-1, with TRBD2 matching over 8 bases. The germline V gene encodes CDR1 DFQATT and CDR2 SNEGSKA (reference sequence). V trimming: 0 bases; J trimming: 7 bases; junction bases outside the gene matches: 8. The CDR3 is 15 amino acids. Here the CDR3 reads CSARDPSGSRNEQFF. CDR3 DNA sequence: TGCAGTGCTAGAGATCCCAGCGGGAGTCGGAATGAGCAGTTCTTC.

The V and J genes are TRBV2 and TRBJ2-4, with TRBD2 matching 11 bases. The DNA end is a closer match to TRBJ2-7, so the J assignment may be wrong. Germline assignment: CDR1 SNHLY and CDR2 FYNNEI. This CDR3 has 15 amino acids. CDR3 sequence reads: CASNEYLAGGDEQYF. The CDR3 nucleotides are TGTGCCAGCAACGAATACCTAGCGGGAGGTGACGAGCAGTACTTC.

This clonotype is a singleton in its sample. The chain carries TRBV29-1 and TRBJ1-2; D perhaps matches TRBD1 (5 bases). The CDR3 extends over 14 amino acids. Germline assignment: CDR1 SQVTM and CDR2 ANQGSEA. Trimming left V 7 bases short and J 6 bases short, with 21 bases between. The CDR3 DNA is TGCAGCGCCTTCCCTGCAGGGTCCCTCGATGGCTACACCTTC. It codes for CSAFPAGSLDGYTF.

This clonotype was observed a handful of times. This chain uses TRBV7-3 with TRBJ2-1; D perhaps matches TRBD1 (7 bases). Germline V lookup: CDR1 SGHTA, CDR2 FQGTGA. This CDR3 has 18 residues. Trimming removed 6 bases at V and 0 bases at J, with 21 bases between. CDR3 loop: CASSPNSRGVSSYNEQFF. CDR3 nucleotide sequence: TGTGCCAGCAGTCCCAACTCCAGGGGGGTTAGCTCCTACAATGAGCAGTTCTTC.